This T cell receptor (beta chain) was identified in a study of spatial heterogeneity in lung cancer. The wider study: Alpha-chain detections were consistently fewer than beta-chain detections among the sequences.

As for time point: sample taken at primary tumor resection. Sequencing was performed on whole RNA extracted from tumor and nontumor lung tissue, or from frozen PBMC, and the material was left unsorted. TCRdb analysed the 5' RACE reads with MiXCR anew, one entry per CDR3 protein. The repertoire has about 27,000 distinct CDR3 sequences, 7% of them found once; the top ten carry about 13%. V trimming: 6 bases; J trimming: 8 bases; junction bases outside the gene matches: 6. The CDR3 extends over 13 amino acids. This clonotype showed up many times. The V call is TRBV12-3 or TRBV12-4, the J call TRBJ1-2; TRBD1 aligns across 10 bases. Sequences were derived from PBMCs, sampled at surgery. This TCR was recovered from a male donor with early-stage non-small cell lung cancer. The CDR3 DNA is TGTGCCAGCAGCGAGACAGGGGGCCGAGGCTACACCTTC. As protein: CASSETGGRGYTF.